These 28 T cell receptor beta chains share one sample of origin, sequenced in a study of control samples from healthy donors and cancer patients. Sequencing was performed with immunoSEQ multiplex PCR; in TCRdb, only in-frame clones are kept and a portion is missing. The sample shows about 150,000 clones, 93% of them seen only once. Specimen: blood. Receptors were obtained from a man aged 50-60 years in good health.

The chain links TRBV5-6 to TRBJ1-1; 9 nucleotides match TRBD1. Germline V lookup: CDR1 SGHDT, CDR2 YYEEEE. The ends lost 3 bases at V and 6 bases at J; junction bases unmatched: 9. This CDR3 region has 15 residues. The CDR3 region is CASSSDRGFFAEAFF. The CDR3 nucleotides read TGTGCCAGCAGCTCGGACAGGGGATTTTTCGCTGAAGCTTTCTTT.

This sequence joins TRBV28 and TRBJ2-3; no reliable D call. Trimming removed 5 bases at V and 4 bases at J, with 10 bases between. Germline CDR1 and CDR2: MDHEN and SYDVKM. The CDR3 has 13 amino acids. In DNA, the CDR3 is TGTGCCAGCAGTCATAACTGGGCAGATACGCAGTATTTT. It yields the protein CASSHNWADTQYF.

This clone was recorded a few times. The V gene is TRBV9, the J gene TRBJ2-1; 9 positions match TRBD1. Trimming cost V 4 bases and J 4 bases; bases outside gene matches: 6. Per the germline V gene, CDR1 is SGDLS and CDR2 is YYNGEE. The CDR3 contains 15 residues. CDR3 coding DNA: TGTGCCAGCAGCCCACGACAGGGGGGTTACAATGAGCAGTTCTTC. Its protein product is CASSPRQGGYNEQFF. The full variable domain, rest sourced from reference TRBV9 and TRBJ2-1, is DSGVTQTPKHLITATGQRVTLRCSPRSGDLSVYWYQQSLDQGLQFLIQYYNGEERAKGNILERFSAQQFPDLHSELNLSSLELGDSALYFCASSPRQGGYNEQFFGPGTRLTVL.

As DNA, the CDR3 is TGTGCCAGCAGCGTAGATTATAGACGAAACACCATATATTTT. Translation: CASSVDYRRNTIYF. The gene calls are TRBV9 and TRBJ1-3, with D unresolved. Germline V gene sequence: CDR1 SGDLS, CDR2 YYNGEE. The CDR3 runs 14 residues. Trimming stripped 0 bases from V and 5 bases from J, with 9 bases between.

CDR3 residues: CASSPTIGEQFF. In DNA form, the CDR3 reads TGTGCCAGCAGCCCGACCATCGGTGAGCAGTTCTTC. The chain has TRBV28 and TRBJ2-1, with D uncertain. Germline CDR1 MDHEN, CDR2 SYDVKM. V dropped 6 bases and J dropped 9 bases, with 12 bases sitting between them. This CDR3 has 12 amino acids.

With respect to this clone: At the DNA level, this CDR3 is encoded by other sequences in the same sample as well. V is TRBV5-1 and J is TRBJ2-5; D not certain. The CDR3 spans 11 residues. In germline, CDR1 is SGHRS, CDR2 YFSETQ. Trimming removed 5 bases from V and 2 bases from J, with 4 bases in between. The CDR3 protein is CASSLQETQYF. CDR3 DNA: TGCGCCAGCAGTTTACAAGAGACCCAGTACTTC.

The chain uses TRBV7-8 and TRBJ1-2; TRBD1 matches 11 bases. The CDR3 runs 15 residues. V lost 5 bases, J lost 3 bases, and 5 bases stayed unmatched. Germline loops: CDR1 SGHVS, CDR2 FQNEAQ. CDR3 DNA sequence: TGTGCCAGCAGCCCCGGGACAGGGGGTTACTATGGCTACACCTTC. This sequence encodes CASSPGTGGYYGYTF.

About this clone itself: In the same sample, other DNA sequences code for this CDR3. V is TRBV2 and J is TRBJ2-3; D gene ambiguous. V gave up 1 base and J gave up 4 bases, with 3 bases separating them. Germline V gives CDR1 SNHLY, CDR2 FYNNEI. The CDR3 length is 12 residues. CDR3 nucleotide sequence: TGTGCCAGCAGTGAAGGTGCAGATACGCAGTATTTT. Protein sequence: CASSEGADTQYF.

J is TRBJ2-3 and V is TRBV5-1; D tentatively reads TRBD1 or TRBD2 (6 bases each). Germline assignment: CDR1 SGHRS and CDR2 YFSETQ. The V gene lost 5 bases and the J gene lost 0 bases, with 10 bases spanning the gap. The CDR3 runs to 14 residues. Here the CDR3 DNA reads TGCGCCAGCAGGGGGGGCACCAGCACAGATACGCAGTATTTT. Translating gives CASRGGTSTDTQYF.

The chain links TRBV5-1 to TRBJ1-2; no clear D gene. Trimming took 0 bases from V and 4 from J, leaving 10 bases between them. The germline V gene encodes CDR1 SGHRS and CDR2 YFSETQ. The CDR3 has 14 amino acids. In DNA, the CDR3 is TGCGCCAGCAGCTTGGTTGAGGGCTCCTATGGCTACACCTTC. Its translation is CASSLVEGSYGYTF. Based on the CDR3 plus reference TRBV5-1 and TRBJ1-2, the full variable domain is KAGVTQTPRYLIKTRGQQVTLSCSPISGHRSVSWYQQTPGQGLQFLFEYFSETQRNKGNFPGRFSGRQFSNSRSEMNVSTLELGDSALYLCASSLVEGSYGYTFGSGTRLTVV.

The chain is built from TRBV19 and TRBJ2-5; 9 bases align to TRBD1. CDR1 and CDR2 from the germline V gene are LNHDA and SQIVND (reference sequence). V shed 5 bases and J 8 bases; nucleotides not matched to a gene: 18. This CDR3 has 17 residues. CDR3 sequence reads: CASSPFHPGQGLRTQYF. In nucleotides, the CDR3 is TGTGCCAGTAGTCCTTTCCACCCGGGACAGGGACTCCGTACCCAGTACTTC.

The genes are TRBV6-1 and TRBJ2-7, with D perhaps TRBD2 (5 bases). Germline values: CDR1 MNHNS, CDR2 SASEGT. There are 16 residues in the CDR3. Trimming stripped 0 bases from V and 0 bases from J, with 12 bases between. CDR3 residues: CASSEALGAGSYEQYF. The DNA of the CDR3 is TGTGCCAGCAGTGAAGCGCTAGGCGCGGGCTCCTACGAGCAGTACTTC.

This chain uses TRBV2 with TRBJ1-4, with D unresolved. Germline values: CDR1 SNHLY, CDR2 FYNNEI. This CDR3 is 11 amino acids long. V gave up 8 bases and J gave up 5 bases, with 6 bases separating them. CDR3 region: CASFVNEKLFF. In nucleotides, the CDR3 is TGTGCCAGCTTTGTAAATGAAAAACTGTTTTTT.

This clone was seen only once. The CDR3 sequence is CATSRVSRAGQPQHF. CDR3 DNA: TGTGCCACCAGCAGAGTATCCAGGGCGGGCCAGCCCCAGCATTTT. The rearrangement joins TRBV15 to TRBJ1-5, with D possibly matching TRBD1 (5 bases). This CDR3 has 15 residues. Germline V gene lookup returns CDR1 LNHNV and CDR2 YYDKDF (reference sequence). V was clipped by 1 base and J by 7 bases, with 14 bases between them.

The J gene is TRBJ1-5, the V gene TRBV18; 7 bases line up with TRBD1. The CDR3 is 17 residues long. Germline trimming cut 0 bases from V and 2 bases from J; bases unmatched to any gene: 7. Per the germline V gene, CDR1 is KGHSH and CDR2 is LQKENI. Here the CDR3 reads CASSPPNEGAGNQPQHF. CDR3 nucleotide sequence: TGTGCCAGCTCACCACCGAATGAGGGGGCAGGCAATCAGCCCCAGCATTTT.

This rearrangement joins TRBV5-4 to TRBJ2-1; D unresolved. CDR3 size: 14 residues. Germline CDR1 is SGHNT and CDR2 is YYREEE (reference sequence). V gave up 1 base and J gave up 7 bases, with 12 bases separating them. This CDR3 reads CASSLRVGENEQFF. CDR3 nucleotides: TGTGCCAGCAGCTTGAGGGTAGGAGAGAATGAGCAGTTCTTC.

The chain employs TRBV18 and TRBJ1-1, with 10 bases that match TRBD1. Trimming cost V 1 base and J 2 bases; bases outside gene matches: 1. The CDR3 spans 15 residues. Per the germline V gene, CDR1 is KGHSH and CDR2 is LQKENI. DNA of the CDR3: TGTGCCAGCTCACCACGGACAGGGGGAAACACTGAAGCTTTCTTT. It codes for CASSPRTGGNTEAFF.

The rearrangement uses TRBV7-2 and TRBJ2-3; D unresolved. Per germline, CDR1 SGHTA and CDR2 FQGNSA. The V gene lost 4 bases and the J gene lost 0 bases, with 8 bases spanning the gap. The CDR3 spans 14 residues. CDR3 loop: CASSSPGSTDTQYF. CDR3 bases: TGTGCCAGCAGCTCTCCCGGGAGCACAGATACGCAGTATTTT.

The chain uses TRBV5-5 and TRBJ1-1, with TRBD1 as a possible D gene (6 bases). CDR1 and CDR2 from the germline V gene are SGHKS and YYEKEE (reference sequence). V lost 2 bases and J lost 1, with 9 bases in between. The CDR3 is 14 residues long. The chain's CDR3 is CASSFGQQNTEAFF. CDR3 bases: TGTGCCAGCAGCTTTGGACAGCAGAACACTGAAGCTTTCTTT.

The chain uses TRBV6-5 and TRBJ2-1; 13 nucleotides agree with TRBD2. CDR1 MNHEY and CDR2 SVGAGI come from the germline V gene. This CDR3 is built from 14 residues. V was pared by 10 bases and J by 8 bases, with 8 bases of the junction left unmatched. CDR3 sequence (DNA): TGTGCCATCAGACTAGCGGGAGGAACATATGAGCAGTTCTTC. Encoded protein: CAIRLAGGTYEQFF.

The rearrangement links TRBV10-1 to TRBJ2-3; 9 nucleotides agree with TRBD1. This CDR3 comprises 17 residues. CDR1 and CDR2 (germline): WNHNN, SYGVQD (reference sequence). Germline trimming cut 4 bases from V and 1 base from J; bases unmatched to any gene: 9. The CDR3 DNA follows: TGCGCCAGCAGTGCTAAACGGGACAGGGCTGGCACAGATACGCAGTATTTT. This encodes CASSAKRDRAGTDTQYF.

This clone appeared a few times. This chain uses TRBV2 with TRBJ2-5; D is undetermined. The germline gives CDR1 SNHLY, CDR2 FYNNEI. CDR3 size: 12 residues. Trimming shortened V by 4 bases and J by 7 bases, and 10 bases separated the two germline ends. CDR3 in amino acids: CASSGTWGTQYF. The DNA of the CDR3 is TGTGCCAGCAGTGGCACTTGGGGGACCCAGTACTTC.

This sequence joins TRBV27 and TRBJ2-7; TRBD2 might be the D (6 bases). Germline V lookup: CDR1 MNHEY, CDR2 SMNVEV (reference sequence). This CDR3 is built from 17 residues. The ends were cut back, 0 bases at V and 4 bases at J, with 19 bases in the middle. DNA of the CDR3: TGTGCCAGCAGTTTATCGATAGGGACTGCACGAATATACGAGCAGTACTTC. Its protein is CASSLSIGTARIYEQYF.

V is TRBV6-2 or TRBV6-3 and J is TRBJ1-2, with TRBD1 as a possible D gene (6 bases). The CDR3 is 15 residues long. From germline, CDR1 is MNHEY and CDR2 SVGEGT. V lost 4 bases and J lost 8, with 20 bases in between. CDR3 DNA sequence: TGTGCCAGCAGTTTTCCCGAACAGGGCCCCTGGGGCTACACCTTC. Translated: CASSFPEQGPWGYTF.

This chain links TRBV19 with TRBJ1-1, with D possibly being TRBD1 (6 bases). V was cut by 4 bases and J by 5 bases, with 26 bases left in between. The CDR3 is made up of 18 amino acids. From germline, CDR1 is LNHDA and CDR2 SQIVND (reference sequence). The CDR3, as DNA: TGTGCCAGTAGTAACACCTCTCCCCGGGGAGCTAGGGGGACTGAAGCTTTCTTT. Protein: CASSNTSPRGARGTEAFF.

The chain is built from TRBV5-1 and TRBJ1-1; 7 bases match TRBD1. V was clipped by 4 bases and J by 4 bases; unmatched bases: 7. The CDR3 spans 14 residues. Germline CDR1 SGHRS, CDR2 YFSETQ. CDR3 loop: CASSPGGQITEAFF. The DNA for the CDR3 is TGCGCCAGCAGCCCAGGGGGACAGATCACTGAAGCTTTCTTT.

The V call is TRBV6-4, the J call TRBJ1-5; D gene unclear. The CDR3 totals 14 residues. Deletions cut 4 bases from V and 3 bases from J, with 10 bases between. CDR1 is MRHNA and CDR2 is SNTAGT in the germline V gene. CDR3 bases: TGTGCCAGCAGTGCTAGTCCACTCAATCAGCCCCAGCATTTT. Its protein product is CASSASPLNQPQHF.

The V gene is TRBV5-5, the J gene TRBJ2-1; 12 nucleotides line up with TRBD1. The CDR3 is made up of 16 amino acids. The J segment lost 6 bases and the V segment lost 1 base, leaving 5 bases of the junction unmatched. Germline loops: CDR1 SGHKS, CDR2 YYEKEE (reference sequence). The CDR3 is CASSLFGTGGGNEQFF. The CDR3, as DNA: TGTGCCAGCAGCTTGTTCGGGACAGGGGGCGGCAATGAGCAGTTCTTC.